This T cell receptor beta chain was identified in a study of blood T cells in healthy people across ages (dated by TCRdb to between 2014 and 2017). Background on the whole study: In model experiments, roughly one uniquely barcoded TCR beta cDNA molecule per two T cells was captured by template switching. The study measured age-related changes in TCR beta repertoire diversity using deep sequencing normalized with unique cDNA molecular identifiers. The donors were divided into four age groups: young (average around 16 years), middle-aged (approximately 41), aged (approximately 62) and long-lived (roughly 88). Two additional independent replicas of 1 million unique cDNA reads from the same blood draw were analyzed for two donors (one aged 18 to 29 and one aged 80 or older).

Including the terminal cysteine and phenylalanine, the CDR3 comprises 16 residues. Only the CDR3 portion is preserved as DNA: 48 bases, with reading frame beginning at the first base. V ends up 4 bases short and J 4 bases short, with an unmatched junction base count of 11. The CDR1 and CDR2 encoded by the germline V gene are SGHTA and FQGNSA. The protocol used for the library was 5' RACE. Sequencing took place on an Illumina HiSeq 2500. The second PCR ran for roughly 7 to 11 cycles and used a J-beta primer mix along with a sample-barcoded 5' primer. A unique molecular identifier was introduced onto each TCR beta cDNA molecule by a template-switch 5' adaptor carrying 12 random nucleotides. Each sample yielded at least 3 million CDR3-containing paired-end reads. The Mint cDNA synthesis kit, primed by a TRBC-specific oligonucleotide, was used to synthesize first-strand cDNA from all RNA. All cDNA was treated with uracil-DNA glycosylase and then went through a first 18-cycle PCR with the universal primers M1SS and BC2_uni_R. In the authors' own workflow: For normalization, 1 million high-quality reads were randomly selected from each sample, with every read carrying a distinct molecular identifier. Reads sharing molecular identifiers were discarded rather than binned into consensus sequences. CDR3 identification, clonotype clustering and error correction used MiTCR with a Q25 quality threshold and the strictest error-elimination algorithm. A nonparametric unseen species model with Euler transformation was used to estimate lower-bound total TCR beta diversity. TCRdb reanalyzed the raw reads on its own, using fastp at Q25 for trimming and MiXCR for clone calling, and kept in-frame beta chains. CDR3 protein sequences are deduplicated, and each keeps its most common genes and DNA. The V and J calls and clone size come from TCRdb's table, not from the authors' own analysis. For this sample the table gives about 930,000 distinct CDR3 sequences, of which almost 30% were detected only once. About 9.4% of the sample comes from the top ten.

A word on this clonotype: No cognate antigen has been identified for it. Base qualities are not recorded, but no much larger clone differs from it by a single base.

The paper as a whole reports these results and caveats: Observed TCR beta diversity per million T cells fell roughly linearly with age, and a significant reduction was already apparent by age about 36. The long-lived group showed more naive CD4+ T cells, fewer expanded clones and increased TCR diversity than the aged group, suggesting age selection. Bulk unsorted PBMC profiling prevented conclusive comparison of naive and antigen-experienced compartments. Because donor CMV infection status was unknown, age-related changes in expanded clonotypes were potentially confounded. There was a strong correlation between observed TCR beta diversity and the percentage of naive T cells measured by flow cytometry. Estimates of total diversity based on one million sequenced T cells were considered lower bounds and underestimates.

The roughly 37 donors, aged about 6 to 95 years, were systemically healthy Caucasian individuals from Russia. Each donor gave about 9.7 milliliters of peripheral blood, drawn into EDTA-treated Vacutainer tubes. Ficoll-Paque density-gradient centrifugation was used to isolate PBMCs, with at least 6 million per sample. Total RNA was extracted from PBMCs with Trizol reagent, with at least 5 micrograms obtained per sample. Naive CD45RAhigh/CD27high T cell percentages were measured by flow cytometry on a PBMC aliquot from every donor. These data also formed part of another study, on T cells of mothers and their children. Drawing on the second study: Nine systemically healthy Caucasian individuals served as donors, namely three mothers together with their six children. cDNA synthesis used all of the extracted RNA, with 1.5 ug of RNA in each 15 ul reaction. In the second PCR, the M1S primer introduced both the sample barcodes and 2-4 random nucleotides. Over 8 million TCR beta CDR3 reads were obtained for each mother, and 2.5 million to 3 million reads were obtained for each child. TCR recombination output is similarly shaped by thymic selection in related and unrelated pairs, with a minor effect exerted by inherited differences. Related mother-child pairs always showed normalized repertoire overlap that was slightly higher than in unrelated mother-child pairs, though the difference was never significant. No persistent microchimeric T cell clones were found, with a detection sensitivity of 85 to 100 clones per million clonotypes. Deep NGS was used in the study to compare the TCR beta repertoires of mothers and children and to look for features that separate related mother-child pairs from unrelated individuals. Mothers averaged approximately 40 +/- 4 years of age and children averaged approximately 11 +/- 4 years. After adapter ligation with NEBNext reagents, the libraries were sequenced on Illumina HiSeq 2000 with 100+100 nt paired-end reads. To avoid cross-contamination, the mother libraries and the child libraries were prepared a month apart and sequenced in separate runs. For each donor, between about 500,000 and 2,200,000 distinct TCR beta clonotypes were identified. Naive TCR beta clonotypes were estimated from low-frequency clonotypes matched to each donor's FACS-determined naive share, without sorting.

Sequenced sample: blood. Rearrangement joined TRBV7-2 to TRBJ2-5; TRBD1 matches 8 bases in the middle. The source is a woman in her thirties or forties in good health. CDR3 loop: CASSSRGQALLETQYF. The base sequence is TGTGCCAGCAGCTCCCGGGGACAGGCCTTATTAGAGACCCAGTACTTC.